The 5 T cell receptor beta chains listed next were all sequenced from one sample in a study of cytomegalovirus exposure and HLA in healthy donors. Researchers ran the PCR with 60 Vbeta and 13 Jbeta primers. Profiled with immunoSEQ multiplex PCR; TCRdb holds only in-frame clones, not every one. This repertoire shows tens of thousands of clones, about 66% found once; its top ten account for roughly 4.9%. Sequencing used PBMCs. These receptors were taken from a man aged 55 to 69 in good health and CMV-seropositive.

This clone has more than one count but fewer than ten. This chain connects TRBV29-1 to TRBJ2-1; a possible D gene is TRBD2 (6 bases). CDR1 is SQVTM, CDR2 ANQGSEA, per germline. V lost 3 bases and J lost 5, with 11 bases in between. The CDR3 totals 13 residues. CDR3 loop: CSVEVAVDNEQFF. CDR3 DNA: TGCAGCGTTGAGGTAGCGGTGGACAATGAGCAGTTCTTC.

This clone was detected only once. The chain uses TRBV9 and TRBJ1-4, with a weak D call TRBD1 (5 bases). This CDR3 is built from 15 residues. V gave up 0 bases and J gave up 4 bases, with 10 bases separating them. Germline V gene sequence: CDR1 SGDLS, CDR2 YYNGEE. For the CDR3, the DNA is TGTGCCAGCAGCGTAGATGGCAGGGATAATGAAAAACTGTTTTTT. It encodes CASSVDGRDNEKLFF. Full variable domain (missing parts from reference TRBV9 and TRBJ1-4): DSGVTQTPKHLITATGQRVTLRCSPRSGDLSVYWYQQSLDQGLQFLIQYYNGEERAKGNILERFSAQQFPDLHSELNLSSLELGDSALYFCASSVDGRDNEKLFFGSGTQLSVL.

The CDR3 here is CASSSRDSYNEQFF. CDR3 in DNA: TGTGCCAGCAGCTCCCGGGACAGCTACAATGAGCAGTTCTTC. The J gene is TRBJ2-1, the V gene TRBV11-3; 7 bases are a match to TRBD1. The CDR3 loop spans 14 amino acids. Germline-derived CDR1 and CDR2 are SGHNT and YENEEA. V trimming: 4 bases; J trimming: 3 bases; junction bases outside the gene matches: 3.

This chain connects TRBV28 to TRBJ2-7; D might be TRBD2 (6 bases). CDR3 length: 13 amino acids. The V gene's germline CDR1 is MDHEN and CDR2 SYDVKM. The ends were cut back, 2 bases at V and 7 bases at J, with 12 bases in the middle. CDR3 residues: CASSLAGTSEQYF. Written as DNA, the CDR3 is TGTGCCAGCAGTTTAGCGGGGACTTCGGAGCAGTACTTC. Looking up the rest from reference TRBV28 and TRBJ2-7 gives the full variable domain: DVKVTQSSRYLVKRTGEKVFLECVQDMDHENMFWYRQDPGLGLRLIYFSYDVKMKEKGDIPEGYSVSREKKERFSLILESASTNQTSMYLCASSLAGTSEQYFGPGTRLTVT.

This sequence joins TRBV19 and TRBJ2-6; D is ambiguous. The CDR3 is made up of 14 amino acids. Trimming shortened V by 5 bases and J by 0 bases, and 5 bases separated the two germline ends. Germline V gives CDR1 LNHDA, CDR2 SQIVND (reference sequence). In nucleotides, the CDR3 is TGTGCCAGTAGTTACTTCTCTGGGGCCAACGTCCTGACTTTC. Translation gives CASSYFSGANVLTF.